The rows below give T cell receptor beta chains drawn from one sample of a study of blood T cell repertoires in COVID-19. TCRdb's copy holds only in-frame clones and misses some; the assay was immunoSEQ multiplex PCR. The table includes 75,000 to 90,000 clones, around four fifths detected once. Sequenced: peripheral blood. These receptors originate from a man older than 75 with active or convalescent COVID-19. CDR3s include the opening cysteine and the closing phenylalanine or tryptophan. D genes are given only for firm matches. The listing skips clone size in some rows; elsewhere it reads once, few, many or a size class.

TRBJ1-5 once - TRBV27 TGTGCCAGCAGCTCGACTGGGACCGGGACACGCAATCAGCCCCAGCATTTT CASSSTGTGTRNQPQHF
TRBJ2-1 - - TRBV24-1 TGTGCCACCAGTGACGAGGGACACTACAATGAGCAGTTCTTC CATSDEGHYNEQFF
TRBJ1-5 few - TRBV24-1 TGTGCCACCACGTACGGAGAATATAGCAATCAGCCCCAGCATTTT CATTYGEYSNQPQHF
TRBJ2-5 - TRBD2 TRBV5-1 TGCGCCAGCAGGTCAATTCAGGGTAGCGGGGAGACCCAGTACTTC CASRSIQGSGETQYF
TRBJ1-2 - - TRBV11-3 TGTGCCAGCAGCTTACGTTCAGGGAATAACTATGGCTACACCTTC CASSLRSGNNYGYTF
TRBJ2-1 - TRBD2 TRBV7-3 TGTGCCAGCAGCACGGGACTACCTTACAATGAGCAGTTCTTC CASSTGLPYNEQFF
TRBJ1-2 few - TRBV15 TGTGCCACCAGCAAAAGGGGTAACTATGGCTACACCTTC CATSKRGNYGYTF
TRBJ1-6 - TRBD1 TRBV7-8 TGTGCCAGCAGCAACACAGGGGGCGCGTCACCCCTCCACTTT CASSNTGGASPLHF
TRBJ2-5 - TRBD2 TRBV2 TGTGCCAGCATTTTGAACGAGGGAGGGGAGACCCAGTACTTC CASILNEGGETQYF
TRBJ1-4 few TRBD1 TRBV5-1 TGCGCCAGCAGCACGGAGTCAGGGGGCCGGCTTAATGAAAAACTGTTTTTT CASSTESGGRLNEKLFF
TRBJ2-3 - TRBD1 TRBV19 TGTGCCAGTTTACAGGGGTTCGGGGCCACAGATACGCAGTATTTT CASLQGFGATDTQYF
TRBJ1-4 - - TRBV7-8 TGTGCCAGCAGCCCCCGGCAGGGGCGAGGTAATGAAAAACTGTTTTTT CASSPRQGRGNEKLFF
TRBJ1-1 once - TRBV3-1/TRBV3-2 TGTGCCAGCAGCCAAGGCGCCAGGGAAGCTTTCTTT CASSQGAREAFF
TRBJ1-3 - - TRBV6-1 TGTGCCAGCAGTGAATATGCCAGGGTCGGAAACACCATATATTTT CASSEYARVGNTIYF
TRBJ1-1 - TRBD1 TRBV27 TGTGCCAGCAGTTCAGATCGGACAGGGATCATGAACACTGAAGCTTTCTTT CASSSDRTGIMNTEAFF
TRBJ2-3 once TRBD2 TRBV19 TGTGCCAGTAGTAGGACTAGCCCAGATACGCAGTATTTT CASSRTSPDTQYF
TRBJ1-2 - - TRBV9 TGTGCCAGCAGTGCGGATCCTGGGGGCTTGGGCTACACCTTC CASSADPGGLGYTF
TRBJ1-1 once - TRBV7-9 TGTGCCAGCAGCTTAAGCTCAATAAACACTGAAGCTTTCTTT CASSLSSINTEAFF
TRBJ2-2 - - TRBV5-6 TGTGCCAGCAGCTTGGTCGCCGGCCAGCCAGGTGGGACCGGGGAGCTGTTTTTT CASSLVAGQPGGTGELFF
TRBJ1-4 - TRBD1 TRBV28 TGTGCCAGCAGTTCCGGACAGGCTAATGAAAAACTGTTTTTT CASSSGQANEKLFF
TRBJ2-5 - TRBD1 TRBV9 TGTGCCAGCAGCGTAGGAGGGGGACAGCAAGAGACCCAGTACTTC CASSVGGGQQETQYF
TRBJ2-1 - - TRBV12-5 TGTGCTAGTGGTTTGGAAACAGGGAATGAGCAGTTCTTC CASGLETGNEQFF
TRBJ1-5 - TRBD1 TRBV11-3 TGTGCCAGCAGCTTGGTAGGACAGGGTGTGGATCAGCCCCAGCATTTT CASSLVGQGVDQPQHF
TRBJ1-3 - - TRBV5-1 TGCGCCAGCACCCGGGGGGGGCTGGGCCCTGGAAACACCATATATTTT CASTRGGLGPGNTIYF
TRBJ2-1 - - TRBV18 TGTGCCAGCTCACGACACAGCTCTACAGAAAGTGAGCAGTTCTTC CASSRHSSTESEQFF
TRBJ2-2 - - TRBV6-2/TRBV6-3 TGTGCCAGCAGCTTAGGGGGTATAATCGGGGAGCTGTTTTTT CASSLGGIIGELFF
TRBJ1-6 few TRBD1 TRBV6-5 TGTGCCAGCAGAACCCGGGACAGCGCGTACTCACCCCTCCACTTT CASRTRDSAYSPLHF
TRBJ1-6 - - TRBV4-1 TGCGCCAGCAGCCCACCGGATAATTCACCCCTCCACTTT CASSPPDNSPLHF
TRBJ2-2 - TRBD2 TRBV28 TGTGCCAGCAGTTCCCATGGGCTAGCGGGGGGCAACACCGGGGAGCTGTTTTTT CASSSHGLAGGNTGELFF